This TCR beta chain was found in a study of vaccination effects on CD4 cells after COVID-19. On the study more broadly: The study sampled a few convalescent patients both early and late after vaccination. The median interval between the second dose and post-vaccine sampling was 72 days. Findings of the study overall: After vaccination, at late timepoints, clones induced by infection and by vaccine contracted markedly.

CDR1 LGHNA and CDR2 YNFKEQ come from the germline V gene. This CDR3 is 11 amino acids long. The germline V and J ends were trimmed by 8 bases and 1 base, with 5 bases remaining between them. Data came from immunoSEQ multiplex PCR; TCRdb stores just in-frame clones and leaves some out. The sample consists of nearly 50,000 clones, nearly 75% of them appearing once. Isolation of CD4+ T cells took place after approximately ten days of culture. By PCR, the person was confirmed to have had SARS-CoV-2 infection between March and December 2020. BNT162b2 vaccine or mRNA-1273 vaccine was given to participants in two doses. Both day 3 and day 7 saw half the medium replaced with IL-2 medium. Remarks on this clone: Its antigen is unknown.

The receptor was derived from a human donor who had a prior SARS-CoV-2 infection. V usage is TRBV4-2 and J usage is TRBJ1-1; D possibly corresponds to TRBD1 (5 bases). The source material was CD4+ T cells from PBMCs cultured without peptide, sampled after COVID-19 vaccination. CDR3 protein: CASGQNTEAFF. The CDR3 DNA follows: TGTGCCAGCGGACAGAACACTGAAGCTTTCTTT.